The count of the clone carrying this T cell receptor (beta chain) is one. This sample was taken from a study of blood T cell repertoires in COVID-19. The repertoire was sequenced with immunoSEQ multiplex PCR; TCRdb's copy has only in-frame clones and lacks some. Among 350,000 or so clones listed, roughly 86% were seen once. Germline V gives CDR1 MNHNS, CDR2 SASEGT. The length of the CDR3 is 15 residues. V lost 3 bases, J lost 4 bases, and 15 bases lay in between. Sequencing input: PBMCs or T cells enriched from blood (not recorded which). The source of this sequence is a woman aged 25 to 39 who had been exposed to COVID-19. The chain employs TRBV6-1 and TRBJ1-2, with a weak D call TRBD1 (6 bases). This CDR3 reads CASSDQTGVAYGYTF. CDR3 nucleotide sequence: TGTGCCAGCAGTGACCAGACAGGCGTCGCCTATGGCTACACCTTC.